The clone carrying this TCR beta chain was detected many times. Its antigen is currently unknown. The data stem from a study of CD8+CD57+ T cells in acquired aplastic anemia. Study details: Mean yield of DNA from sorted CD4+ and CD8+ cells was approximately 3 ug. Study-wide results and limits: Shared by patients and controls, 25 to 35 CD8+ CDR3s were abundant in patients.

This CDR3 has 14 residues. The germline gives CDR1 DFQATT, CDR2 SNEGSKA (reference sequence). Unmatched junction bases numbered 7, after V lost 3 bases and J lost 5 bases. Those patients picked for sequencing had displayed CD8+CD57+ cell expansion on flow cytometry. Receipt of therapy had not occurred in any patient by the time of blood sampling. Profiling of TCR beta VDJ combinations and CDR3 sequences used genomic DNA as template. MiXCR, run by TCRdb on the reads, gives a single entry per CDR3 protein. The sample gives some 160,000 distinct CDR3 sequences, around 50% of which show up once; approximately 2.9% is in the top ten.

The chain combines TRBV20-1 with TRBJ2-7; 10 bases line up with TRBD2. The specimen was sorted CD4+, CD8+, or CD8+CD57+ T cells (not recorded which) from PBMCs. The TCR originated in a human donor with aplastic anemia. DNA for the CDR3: TGCAGTGCTAGCCGGGCTAGCGGGAGCCACGAGCAGTACTTC. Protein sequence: CSASRASGSHEQYF.